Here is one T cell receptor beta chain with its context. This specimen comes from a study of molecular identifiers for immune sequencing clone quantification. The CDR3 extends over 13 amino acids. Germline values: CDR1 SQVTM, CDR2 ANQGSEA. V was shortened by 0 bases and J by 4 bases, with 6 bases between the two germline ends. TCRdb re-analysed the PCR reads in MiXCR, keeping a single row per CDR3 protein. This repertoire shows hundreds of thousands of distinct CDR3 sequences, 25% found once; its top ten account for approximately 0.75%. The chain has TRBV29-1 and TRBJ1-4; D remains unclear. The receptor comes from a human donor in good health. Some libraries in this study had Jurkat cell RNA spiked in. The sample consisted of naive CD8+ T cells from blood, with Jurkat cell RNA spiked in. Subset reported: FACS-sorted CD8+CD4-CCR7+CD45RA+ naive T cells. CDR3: CSVEDRFNEKLFF. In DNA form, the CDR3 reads TGCAGCGTTGAAGACAGATTTAATGAAAAACTGTTTTTT.